This T cell receptor (beta chain) was sequenced during a study of blood T cell repertoires in COVID-19. Study summary: PBMCs, B-cell-depleted T cells, or T cells provided the cDNA or gDNA that made up the material.

This CDR3 has 15 residues. V was clipped by 6 bases and J by 0 bases, with 12 bases between them. Germline V gene data show CDR1 as LNHDA and CDR2 as SQIVND (reference sequence). Original methodology: Estimates of nucleated cell counts were drawn from the amplification of reference gene primers. Only in-frame clones appear in the TCRdb table, and some are missing; sequencing was by immunoSEQ multiplex PCR. V and J calls and clone size are given by that table; D and trimming were obtained from the DNA. Of 380,000 or so clones listed, roughly four fifths are singletons. The chain links TRBV19 to TRBJ1-3; D not resolved. The sequencing sample was made of peripheral blood. This receptor was obtained from a human donor with acute or convalescent COVID-19. The donor label of this sample is uncertain. CDR3 bases: TGTGCCAGTAGGATCCCCGGAGTCTCTGGAAACACCATATATTTT. Encoded protein: CASRIPGVSGNTIYF.